This TCR beta chain emerged from a study of T cell responses to AZD1222 COVID-19 vaccine. Study-wide findings and caveats: No day 14 peak samples; only post-peak repertoires were characterized. With dominance at 160-218 and 743-854, vaccine-associated CD4 TCRs spanned spike. With two AZD1222 doses given, Spike-specific TCR breadth and depth both rose. Only five or six AZD1222 recipients tested seropositive at baseline.

The repertoire was sequenced with immunoSEQ multiplex PCR; TCRdb's copy has only in-frame clones and lacks some. This table has 130,000 to 150,000 clones, 89% appearing once. V was shortened by 2 bases and J by 1 base, with 11 bases between the two germline ends. The CDR3 sequence is 16 residues long. Germline loops: CDR1 LGHDT, CDR2 YNNKEL (reference sequence). Turning to this clone: As yet, its antigen is unknown.

The specimen was peripheral blood, collected on day 0 of AZD1222 vaccination. The chain uses TRBV3-1 (or the pseudogene TRBV3-2) and TRBJ1-4, with D possibly being TRBD1 (6 bases). This clonotype originated in an adult in good health. CDR3 region: CASSQRGTGTNEKLFF. CDR3 nucleotide sequence: TGTGCCAGCAGCCAAAGGGGGACGGGAACTAATGAAAAACTGTTTTTT.